The next 22 T cell receptor beta chains were all read from a single sample in a study of identical twins. TCRdb redid the calling of the 5' RACE reads with MiXCR, one entry per CDR3 protein. The sample has about 210,000 distinct CDR3 sequences; around 9.6% are singletons. Sample: memory (CD45RO+) T cells sorted from blood. The source of these receptors is a woman younger than 35 in good health.

This clonotype was recorded at least ten times. The rearrangement joins TRBV18 to TRBJ2-2; no reliable D call. The CDR3 has 15 amino acids. Trimming removed 0 bases from V and 4 bases from J, with 9 bases in between. Germline CDR1 is KGHSH and CDR2 is LQKENI. The CDR3 coding sequence is TGTGCCAGCTCACCACCCTTCCCGGGCACCGGGGAGCTGTTTTTT. Translation gives CASSPPFPGTGELFF.

This clonotype was observed a few times. V gene TRBV20-1 combines with J gene TRBJ2-1; 7 bases line up with TRBD2. This CDR3 spans 16 amino acids. The germline V gene has CDR1 DFQATT and CDR2 SNEGSKA (reference sequence). J was trimmed by 4 bases and V by 3 bases; bases with no gene match: 12. The CDR3 sequence: CSASWGAGPKYNEQFF. In DNA, the CDR3 is TGCAGTGCTAGTTGGGGAGCGGGGCCTAAGTACAATGAGCAGTTCTTC.

This clonotype was counted between two and nine times. The rearrangement links TRBV12-3 or TRBV12-4 to TRBJ1-3, with D possibly being TRBD1 (5 bases). With 9 bases removed from V and 0 bases from J, the gap between germline ends came to 12 bases. This CDR3 comprises 14 residues. CDR3 region: CASRQSRSGNTIYF. CDR3 DNA: TGTGCCAGTAGACAGAGCCGCTCTGGAAACACCATATATTTT.

This clonotype was seen at least ten times. The genes are TRBV12-3 or TRBV12-4 and TRBJ2-4; a possible D gene is TRBD2 (6 bases). This CDR3 comprises 15 residues. Trimming cost V 1 base and J 6 bases, with 13 bases left between them. The CDR3 spells CASSLEAGLLNIQYF. The DNA of the CDR3 is TGTGCCAGCAGTTTAGAGGCGGGGTTGTTAAACATTCAGTACTTC.

This clonotype appeared many times. CDR3 sequence (DNA): TGTGCCAGCATGAGAACGTACAATCAGCCCCAGCATTTT. It codes for CASMRTYNQPQHF. The chain combines TRBV12-3 or TRBV12-4 with TRBJ1-5; D remains ambiguous. The CDR3 covers 13 residues. Between the trimmed V and J ends, which lost 7 bases and 3 bases, there was a span of 10 bases.

The chain joins TRBV20-1 to TRBJ2-2; D possibly corresponds to TRBD2 (6 bases). The V gene lost 5 bases and the J gene lost 8 bases, with 12 bases spanning the gap. The V gene's germline CDR1 is DFQATT and CDR2 SNEGSKA (reference sequence). CDR3 length: 12 residues. In DNA, the CDR3 is TGCAGTGCTCCCACGGCGGGGGGGGAGCTGTTTTTT. It specifies CSAPTAGGELFF.

This clonotype has a count of ten or more. This CDR3 reads CASSQGRGYTEAFF. CDR3 in DNA: TGTGCCAGCAGCCAAGGGAGGGGGTACACTGAAGCTTTCTTT. V usage is TRBV3-1 and J usage is TRBJ1-1; maybe TRBD1 (6 bases). The CDR3 contains 14 residues. The germline CDR1 and CDR2 sequences are LGHDT and YNNKEL (reference sequence). Trimming shortened V by 1 base and J by 3 bases, and 9 bases separated the two germline ends.

The rearrangement uses TRBV20-1 and TRBJ2-5; D gene uncertain. The germline V gene encodes CDR1 DFQATT and CDR2 SNEGSKA (reference sequence). V lost 0 bases and J lost 1, with 18 bases in between. The CDR3 spans 17 residues. The CDR3 DNA is TGCAGTGCTAGAGACATTCGCAGGCCCCATCTCCAAGAGACCCAGTACTTC. It codes for CSARDIRRPHLQETQYF.

The V and J genes are TRBV11-1 and TRBJ2-2, with 9 bases aligning to TRBD1. Germline lookup yields CDR1 SGHAT and CDR2 FQDESV (reference sequence). V was clipped by 5 bases and J by 6 bases; unmatched bases: 7. This CDR3 is 15 amino acids long. CDR3 bases: TGTGCCAGCAGCCTACAGGGGGCGACGGCCGGGGAGCTGTTTTTT. It encodes CASSLQGATAGELFF.

There are many counts of this clonotype. The rearrangement joins TRBV9 to TRBJ1-2, with D possibly TRBD1 on 5 matching bases. Deletions cut 1 base from V and 5 bases from J, with 12 bases between. This CDR3 comprises 14 residues. In germline, CDR1 is SGDLS, CDR2 YYNGEE. The chain's CDR3 is CASSVLGEGYGYTF. The CDR3 DNA is TGTGCCAGCAGCGTACTGGGAGAGGGGTATGGCTACACCTTC.

This clonotype was seen more than once but under ten times. The chain combines TRBV6-1 with TRBJ2-1, with 8 bases that match TRBD1. V was pared by 10 bases and J by 8 bases, with 13 bases of the junction left unmatched. Germline lookup yields CDR1 MNHNS and CDR2 SASEGT. This CDR3 region has 14 residues. CDR3 protein: CATKARGLSDEQFF. CDR3 nucleotide sequence: TGTGCCACCAAGGCCAGGGGGCTTTCCGATGAGCAGTTCTTC.

This chain links TRBV20-1 with TRBJ2-1, with a tentative D call TRBD2 (5 bases). Per the germline V gene, CDR1 is DFQATT and CDR2 is SNEGSKA (reference sequence). The CDR3 runs to 12 residues. V was shortened by 2 bases and J by 8 bases, with 10 bases between the two germline ends. The CDR3 loop is CSARYGGHEQFF. The CDR3 nucleotides are TGCAGTGCTAGATACGGAGGCCATGAGCAGTTCTTC.

This clonotype was seen only a few times. V usage is TRBV6-1 and J usage is TRBJ2-7; perhaps TRBD2 as D (7 bases). Trimming left V 6 bases short and J 2 bases short, with 20 bases between. Germline CDR1 MNHNS, CDR2 SASEGT. The CDR3 is 16 amino acids. The CDR3 reads CASRAFLGGPPYEQYF. The CDR3 DNA sequence: TGTGCCAGCAGGGCCTTCTTGGGGGGGCCACCCTACGAGCAGTACTTC.

This clonotype was counted at least ten times. V usage is TRBV16 and J usage is TRBJ2-1; no clear D. Germline-derived CDR1 and CDR2 are KGHSY and FQNENV. Between the trimmed V and J ends, which lost 4 bases and 9 bases, there was a span of 13 bases. This CDR3 region has 13 residues. CDR3 nucleotide sequence: TGTGCCAGCAGCCTAGGGCCTACGGGTGAGCAGTTCTTC. It is translated as CASSLGPTGEQFF. Full variable domain (missing parts from reference TRBV16 and TRBJ2-1): GEEVAQTPKHLVRGEGQKAKLYCAPIKGHSYVFWYQQVLKNEFKFLISFQNENVFDETGMPKERFSAKCLPNSPCSLEIQATKLEDSAVYFCASSLGPTGEQFFGPGTRLTVL.

V is TRBV10-3 and J is TRBJ2-7; 8 bases fit TRBD1. V was clipped by 7 bases and J by 3 bases; unmatched bases: 8. The CDR3 has 14 amino acids. Germline-derived CDR1 and CDR2 are ENHRY and SYGVKD. CDR3 bases: TGTGCCATCACCGGGACAGGTGTTCTCTACGAGCAGTACTTC. Its protein is CAITGTGVLYEQYF.

This clonotype was seen a few times. This rearrangement joins TRBV12-3 or TRBV12-4 to TRBJ1-1; the D gene is possibly TRBD1 (5 bases). The V gene lost 3 bases and the J gene lost 3 bases, with 17 bases spanning the gap. The CDR3 has 16 amino acids. Here the CDR3 DNA reads TGTGCCAGCAGTTTGCACTATGCGGCGGGGGACACTGAAGCTTTCTTT. This sequence encodes CASSLHYAAGDTEAFF.

This clonotype was observed a few times. J is TRBJ1-2 and V is TRBV12-3 or TRBV12-4, with D possibly matching TRBD1 (6 bases). This CDR3 region has 13 residues. Deletions cut 5 bases from V and 5 bases from J, with 12 bases between. The CDR3 nucleotides are TGTGCCAGCAGTACCACAGGGTTTTATGGCTACACCTTC. Amino acid sequence: CASSTTGFYGYTF.

The V and J genes are TRBV9 and TRBJ2-7; 9 bases match TRBD2. The germline CDR1 and CDR2 sequences are SGDLS and YYNGEE. J lost 6 bases, V lost 4 bases, and 8 bases had no gene match. This CDR3 has 14 residues. This chain's CDR3 is CASSPGLATLEQYF. Here the CDR3 DNA reads TGTGCCAGCAGCCCAGGACTAGCGACCCTCGAGCAGTACTTC.

This clonotype was seen more than once but under ten times. The chain is built from TRBV20-1 and TRBJ1-4; maybe TRBD1 (5 bases). Germline CDR1 DFQATT, CDR2 SNEGSKA (reference sequence). V dropped 3 bases and J dropped 8 bases, with 16 bases sitting between them. This CDR3 has 14 amino acids. This CDR3 is CSARDGSRGEKLFF. As DNA, the CDR3 is TGCAGTGCTAGGGACGGGTCGAGGGGAGAAAAACTGTTTTTT.

The chain joins TRBV27 to TRBJ1-4; possibly TRBD1 for D (6 bases). CDR3 length equals 12 residues. V was pared by 7 bases and J by 14 bases, with 17 bases between. CDR1 and CDR2 from the germline V gene are MNHEY and SMNVEV (reference sequence). Here the CDR3 reads CASTTAGASLFF. The CDR3 nucleotides are TGTGCCAGCACCACGGCGGGGGCATCGCTGTTTTTT.

This clonotype was seen more than once but under ten times. The chain combines TRBV6-5 with TRBJ2-1, with D maybe TRBD1 (5 bases). There are 14 residues in the CDR3. Germline CDR1 and CDR2: MNHEY and SVGAGI. V was shortened by 0 bases and J by 12 bases, with 15 bases between the two germline ends. The CDR3 reads CASSYSRISQGQFF. For the CDR3, the DNA is TGTGCCAGCAGTTACTCGAGAATAAGCCAGGGGCAGTTCTTC.

This clonotype was counted only a few times. The chain recombines TRBV11-2 with TRBJ2-3, with 10 bases identical to TRBD2. From germline, CDR1 is SGHAT and CDR2 FQNNGV. This CDR3 comprises 15 residues. J was trimmed by 6 bases and V by 4 bases; bases with no gene match: 7. The DNA of the CDR3 is TGTGCCAGCAGCTCCCTAGCGGGAGCATGGGATACGCAGTATTTT. Protein: CASSSLAGAWDTQYF.